The count of the clone carrying this TCR beta chain is one. There are 13 residues in the CDR3. Trimming removed 6 bases from V and 9 bases from J, with 16 bases in between. The data originate from a study of blood T cell repertoires in COVID-19. Some clones are missing from TCRdb's copy, which holds only in-frame ones; the method was immunoSEQ multiplex PCR. This sample carries about 180,000 clones, just over 85% of them seen once, and the ten largest clones take over 7.5%. The receptor's source is a man aged 50 or older with active or convalescent COVID-19. The sequenced sample consisted of peripheral blood. The chain uses TRBV12-3 or TRBV12-4 and TRBJ2-3, with D possibly matching TRBD1 (5 bases). In nucleotides, the CDR3 is TGTGCCAGCAGCATTACACTCGCAGGGACGCAGTATTTT. It translates to CASSITLAGTQYF.